Below are 27 T cell receptor beta chains sequenced from a single sample in a study of blood T cells in healthy people across ages. Primed by a sample-barcoded 5' primer and a J-beta primer mix, a second PCR proceeded for about 7 to 12 cycles. One entry per CDR3 protein, called by TCRdb with MiXCR from the 5' RACE reads. Of 1.5 million to 2 million distinct CDR3 sequences in the sample, roughly 49% were seen once. Input material: blood. The source is a woman in her thirties or forties in good health.

The V and J genes are TRBV6-5 and TRBJ2-6; D perhaps matches TRBD1 (7 bases). Germline V gives CDR1 MNHEY, CDR2 SVGAGI. The CDR3 is made up of 17 amino acids. The V end lost 2 bases, the J end lost 3 bases, and 14 bases lay between the germline ends. The CDR3, as DNA: TGTGCCAGCAGTTACGTGGCAGGGGGGTTTGGGGCCAACGTCCTGACTTTC. Encoded protein: CASSYVAGGFGANVLTF.

This clonotype was seen a single time. The chain employs TRBV15 and TRBJ2-1; D not resolved. V shed 0 bases and J shed 4 bases, with 16 bases lying between them. The CDR3 totals 17 residues. The V gene's germline CDR1 is LNHNV and CDR2 YYDKDF (reference sequence). The CDR3 reads CATSRDLNPLRYNEQFF. The CDR3, as DNA: TGTGCCACCAGCAGAGATTTAAACCCTCTAAGATACAATGAGCAGTTCTTC.

This clonotype was found a few times. V and J are TRBV20-1 and TRBJ1-2; D remains unclear. CDR3 length: 10 amino acids. Per the germline V gene, CDR1 is DFQATT and CDR2 is SNEGSKA (reference sequence). Trimming took off 4 bases at V and 7 bases at J, with 7 bases between the two ends. CDR3 in DNA: TGCAGTGCTATTGTTGGTGGCTACACCTTC. As protein: CSAIVGGYTF.

The V and J genes are TRBV2 and TRBJ1-2, with 7 nucleotides matching TRBD1. The J segment lost 3 bases and the V segment lost 7 bases, leaving 5 bases of the junction unmatched. The CDR3 is made up of 13 amino acids. Germline V gene data show CDR1 as SNHLY and CDR2 as FYNNEI. CDR3: CASIRTGDYGYTF. The CDR3 bases are TGTGCCAGCATCAGGACAGGTGACTATGGCTACACCTTC.

In this sample, this clonotype turned up once. V and J are TRBV20-1 and TRBJ2-3; 10 nucleotides match TRBD2. The CDR3 length is 14 residues. J lost 3 bases, V lost 6 bases, and 6 bases had no gene match. The germline V gene encodes CDR1 DFQATT and CDR2 SNEGSKA (reference sequence). CDR3 coding DNA: TGCAGTGCCCACGGACTAGCGGTGACAGATACGCAGTATTTT. As protein: CSAHGLAVTDTQYF.

This sequence joins TRBV6-1 and TRBJ1-2; D gene ambiguous. Per germline, CDR1 MNHNS and CDR2 SASEGT. V was shortened by 7 bases and J by 5 bases, with 11 bases between the two germline ends. The CDR3 is 12 amino acids. CDR3 bases: TGTGCCAGCATGCCGGGAGTGTATGGCTACACCTTC. It encodes CASMPGVYGYTF.

Comments on this clonotype: Germline is not matched at one junction end, which may reflect a read error. The genes are TRBV5-1 and TRBJ1-5, with D possibly being TRBD1 (5 bases). The CDR3 runs to 14 residues. Germline V gives CDR1 SGHRS, CDR2 YFSETQ. In DNA form, the CDR3 reads TGTGCTAGCAGCCCAACAGGTGCAGGGCAGCCCCAGCATTTT. It encodes CASSPTGAGQPQHF.

This clonotype appeared a few times. V gene TRBV2 combines with J gene TRBJ2-1; 11 bases align to TRBD2. J was trimmed by 4 bases and V by 7 bases; bases with no gene match: 6. CDR1 and CDR2 (germline): SNHLY, FYNNEI. The CDR3 loop spans 15 amino acids. The CDR3 DNA sequence: TGTGCCAGCACCCAGGGACTAGCGGTGTACAATGAGCAGTTCTTC. Its protein is CASTQGLAVYNEQFF.

The chain couples TRBV12-3 or TRBV12-4 to TRBJ1-6, with a weak D call TRBD1 (5 bases). V was cut by 8 bases and J by 0 bases, with 14 bases left in between. This CDR3 contains 16 residues. CDR3 bases: TGTGCCAGCGGCCCCGGGGGGAGCTCCTATAATTCACCCCTCCACTTT. Protein: CASGPGGSSYNSPLHF.

The CDR3: CASRSGQGAHNEQFF. DNA for the CDR3: TGTGCCAGCAGATCAGGACAGGGGGCCCACAATGAGCAGTTCTTC. The chain links TRBV2 to TRBJ2-1, with TRBD1 identical over 11 bases. The CDR3 is 15 residues long. Germline V gene sequence: CDR1 SNHLY, CDR2 FYNNEI. V gave up 6 bases and J gave up 5 bases; unmatched junction bases: 6.

This chain uses TRBV12-5 with TRBJ2-1, with D perhaps assigned TRBD1 or TRBD2 (5 bases each). Germline loops: CDR1 LGHNT, CDR2 FRNRAP. The CDR3 consists of 13 residues. The V end lost 4 bases, the J end lost 5 bases, and 9 bases lay between the germline ends. In nucleotides, the CDR3 is TGTGCTAGTGGTTGTGGGACGAACAATGAGCAGTTCTTC. Amino acid sequence: CASGCGTNNEQFF.

The rearrangement uses TRBV2 and TRBJ2-7, with 10 bases that match TRBD1. The DNA matches TRBJ2-4 better at its end, which makes the J call doubtful. CDR3 length equals 15 residues. The germline gives CDR1 SNHLY, CDR2 FYNNEI. The CDR3 nucleotides read TGTGCCAGCAGCCCCCGGGGGACAGGGGTCGACATTCAGTACTTC. Protein: CASSPRGTGVDIQYF.

The V and J genes are TRBV10-3 and TRBJ2-1; 11 bases line up with TRBD2. Germline loops: CDR1 ENHRY, CDR2 SYGVKD. With 7 bases clipped from V and 10 bases from J, the junction kept 6 bases outside the gene matches. This CDR3 is 13 amino acids long. The CDR3 DNA reads TGTGCCATCACGGCTAGCGGGGGGCAGGAGCAGTTCTTC. It codes for CAITASGGQEQFF.

This clonotype was counted a few times. The V gene is TRBV11-1, the J gene TRBJ2-6, with 9 bases matching TRBD2. Trimming cost V 3 bases and J 1 base; bases outside gene matches: 7. Germline values: CDR1 SGHAT, CDR2 FQDESV (reference sequence). This CDR3 has 18 residues. CDR3 residues: CASSLRGGLGSGANVLTF. DNA of the CDR3: TGTGCCAGCAGCTTGCGGGGGGGCCTCGGGTCTGGGGCCAACGTCCTGACTTTC.

The sample holds a few counts of this clonotype. This chain joins TRBV5-1 and TRBJ1-2; D is possibly TRBD1 (6 bases). This CDR3 is 15 amino acids long. Germline assignment: CDR1 SGHRS and CDR2 YFSETQ. V dropped 4 bases and J dropped 4 bases, with 17 bases sitting between them. The CDR3 region has the DNA TGCGCCAGCAGCCCAACTACAGGGACCTCCTATGGCTACACCTTC. Amino acids: CASSPTTGTSYGYTF. The variable domain in full, with the rest retrieved from reference TRBV5-1 and TRBJ1-2, is KAGVTQTPRYLIKTRGQQVTLSCSPISGHRSVSWYQQTPGQGLQFLFEYFSETQRNKGNFPGRFSGRQFSNSRSEMNVSTLELGDSALYLCASSPTTGTSYGYTFGSGTRLTVV.

This clonotype was counted a single time. This chain uses TRBV5-1 with TRBJ2-5; TRBD2 might be the D (6 bases). The V end lost 6 bases, the J end lost 7 bases, and 16 bases lay between the germline ends. The germline gives CDR1 SGHRS, CDR2 YFSETQ. The CDR3 extends over 13 amino acids. The CDR3 loop is CASTLAGSATQYF. The CDR3 nucleotides read TGCGCCAGCACCCTCGCGGGATCGGCGACCCAGTACTTC.

This clonotype was detected only a few times. The gene calls are TRBV12-3 or TRBV12-4 and TRBJ1-2, with a possible D match to TRBD1 (5 bases). Trimming stripped 5 bases from V and 8 bases from J, with 12 bases between. The CDR3 extends over 12 amino acids. CDR3 nucleotides: TGTGCCAGCAGTCCTGCCCGGGGGGGCTACACCTTC. Protein sequence: CASSPARGGYTF.

This clonotype was counted only a few times. V is TRBV7-3 and J is TRBJ2-6; tentatively, D is TRBD2 (5 bases). Germline V gene sequence: CDR1 SGHTA, CDR2 FQGTGA. V lost 4 bases to trimming and J lost 0 bases, with 10 bases between them. The CDR3 has 16 amino acids. The CDR3 reads CASSSLDFSGANVLTF. The CDR3 DNA is TGTGCCAGCAGCTCCCTGGACTTCTCTGGGGCCAACGTCCTGACTTTC. Full variable domain (missing parts from reference TRBV7-3 and TRBJ2-6): GAGVSQTPSNKVTEKGKYVELRCDPISGHTALYWYRQSLGQGPEFLIYFQGTGAADDSGLPNDRFFAVRPEGSVSTLKIQRTERGDSAVYLCASSSLDFSGANVLTFGAGSRLTVL.

In its sample, this clonotype was seen many times. This sequence joins TRBV7-9 and TRBJ2-4; possibly TRBD2 for D (5 bases). CDR3 length: 14 residues. Germline lookup yields CDR1 SEHNR and CDR2 FQNEAQ (reference sequence). Trimming shortened V by 3 bases and J by 0 bases, and 6 bases separated the two germline ends. The CDR3 nucleotides read TGTGCCAGCAGCTTTGAGGGAGCCAAAAACATTCAGTACTTC. Its protein product is CASSFEGAKNIQYF.

This clonotype has only a few counts. The chain employs TRBV6-5 and TRBJ1-2, with D uncertain. Trimming removed 0 bases at V and 3 bases at J, with 8 bases between. In germline, CDR1 is MNHEY, CDR2 SVGAGI. The CDR3 spans 14 residues. The CDR3 DNA reads TGTGCCAGCAGTTACTCAGGGCTGTACTATGGCTACACCTTC. Protein: CASSYSGLYYGYTF.

V gene TRBV7-9 combines with J gene TRBJ2-3, with a possible D match to TRBD2 (6 bases). The CDR3 spans 15 residues. V was trimmed by 0 bases and J by 4 bases, leaving 11 bases between them. Germline V gives CDR1 SEHNR, CDR2 FQNEAQ (reference sequence). The CDR3 nucleotides read TGTGCCAGCAGCTTAGCGGTCGGGGGATCAGATACGCAGTATTTT. It encodes CASSLAVGGSDTQYF.

The chain employs TRBV5-6 and TRBJ2-4, with D possibly matching TRBD2 (6 bases). CDR3 size: 18 residues. The V end lost 1 base, the J end lost 0 bases, and 17 bases lay between the germline ends. CDR1 SGHDT and CDR2 YYEEEE come from the germline V gene. CDR3 sequence reads: CASSLFTRRGQAKNIQYF. The DNA of the CDR3 is TGTGCCAGCAGCTTGTTCACACGGCGGGGTCAAGCCAAAAACATTCAGTACTTC.

The chain links TRBV27 to TRBJ2-1, with 7 bases lining up with TRBD1. The CDR3 has 15 residues. Germline CDR1 is MNHEY and CDR2 is SMNVEV (reference sequence). V lost 0 bases, J lost 6 bases, and 5 bases stayed unmatched. CDR3 nucleotides: TGTGCCAGCAGTTTATCGGACAGGAACTGCAATGAGCAGTTCTTC. Its translation: CASSLSDRNCNEQFF.

In regard to this clonotype: This sequence may be a read error, since a much larger clone differs from it by one base. The chain is built from TRBV9 and TRBJ2-3; 8 positions agree with TRBD2. Germline-derived CDR1 and CDR2 are SGDLS and YYNGEE. The CDR3 runs to 15 residues. Trimming removed 1 base from V and 0 bases from J; junction bases left unmatched: 1. CDR3 amino acids: CASSVPGGSTDTQYF. Written as DNA, the CDR3 is TGTGCCAGCAGCGTACCGGGGGGGAGCACAGATACGCAGTATTTT.

The V gene is TRBV28, the J gene TRBJ2-5; the match to TRBD1 covers 10 bases. The germline V gene encodes CDR1 MDHEN and CDR2 SYDVKM. The CDR3 has 16 residues. The V segment lost 4 bases and the J segment 0 bases; nucleotides outside the gene matches: 5. Here the CDR3 DNA reads TGTGCCAGCAGTTCTATGGGACAGGGGTACCAAGAGACCCAGTACTTC. It is translated as CASSSMGQGYQETQYF.

The rearrangement joins TRBV18 to TRBJ1-2, with a possible D match to TRBD1 (6 bases). The CDR3 is made up of 14 amino acids. Germline V gene lookup returns CDR1 KGHSH and CDR2 LQKENI. Trimming stripped 10 bases from V and 4 bases from J, with 19 bases between. The CDR3 bases are TGTGCCACCTCGGCCAGGGGAGAAAGCTATGGCTACACCTTC. Protein product: CATSARGESYGYTF.

This sequence joins TRBV27 and TRBJ2-1, with 12 bases aligning to TRBD2. After removal of 8 bases from V and 6 bases from J, the junction contained 5 bases not matched to a gene. The CDR3 loop spans 14 amino acids. CDR1 is MNHEY and CDR2 is SMNVEV in the germline V gene (reference sequence). Written as DNA, the CDR3 is TGTGCCAGCCGACTAGCGGGGGCCTCCAATGAGCAGTTCTTC. Residues: CASRLAGASNEQFF.